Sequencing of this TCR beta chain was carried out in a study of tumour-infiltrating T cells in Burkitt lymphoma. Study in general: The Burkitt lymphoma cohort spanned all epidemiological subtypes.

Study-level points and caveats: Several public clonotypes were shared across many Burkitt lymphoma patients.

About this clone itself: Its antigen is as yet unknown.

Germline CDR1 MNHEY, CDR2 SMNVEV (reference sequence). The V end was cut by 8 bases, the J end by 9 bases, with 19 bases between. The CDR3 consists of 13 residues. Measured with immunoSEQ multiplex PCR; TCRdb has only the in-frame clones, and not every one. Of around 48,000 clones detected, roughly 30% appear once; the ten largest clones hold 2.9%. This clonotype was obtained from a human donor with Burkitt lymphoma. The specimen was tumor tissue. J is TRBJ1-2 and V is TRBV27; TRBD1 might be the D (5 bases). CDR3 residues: CASGRRGGIRYTF. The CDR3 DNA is TGTGCCAGCGGAAGAAGGGGTGGAATACGCTACACCTTC.